The rows below give T cell receptor beta chains drawn from one sample of a study of T cells in Graves' hyperthyroidism and ophthalmopathy. TCRdb reprocessed the multiplex PCR reads via MiXCR and lists one record per CDR3 protein. The table includes 490,000 or so distinct CDR3 sequences, approximately 22% detected once. Sequencing was done on a sample of blood. The receptors shown here come from a woman aged 70 to 79 with Graves' ophthalmopathy. The CDR3 runs from the conserved cysteine through the conserved F or W. A D gene is named only where the DNA matches it firmly. Clone sizes are given selectively: once, few, many, or a class where the clone is expanded.

J	size	D	V	CDR3	DNA
TRBJ2-7	many	.	TRBV6-1	CASSESPYEQYF	TGTGCCAGCAGTGAATCCCCCTACGAGCAGTACTTC
TRBJ2-5	many	TRBD2	TRBV6-2/TRBV6-3	CASSYPPGLAGGWQETQYF	TGTGCCAGCAGTTACCCCCCGGGACTAGCGGGAGGATGGCAAGAGACCCAGTACTTC
TRBJ2-1	many	.	TRBV6-1	CASSEVGTPRYNEQFF	TGTGCCAGCAGTGAAGTAGGGACCCCACGTTACAATGAGCAGTTCTTC
TRBJ2-5	.	TRBD2	TRBV15	CATSGIAGDGETQYF	TGTGCCACCAGCGGGATAGCGGGAGACGGGGAGACCCAGTACTTC
TRBJ1-5	many	.	TRBV20-1	CSAADRNQPQHF	TGCAGTGCTGCGGACAGAAATCAGCCCCAGCATTTT
TRBJ2-1	.	TRBD2	TRBV5-1	CASSFPSGANNEQFF	TGCGCCAGCAGCTTCCCTAGCGGGGCTAACAATGAGCAGTTCTTC
TRBJ2-1	.	TRBD2	TRBV20-1	CSASSSGNNEQFF	TGCAGTGCTAGTTCTAGCGGAAACAATGAGCAGTTCTTC
TRBJ1-2	few	.	TRBV20-1	CSAQEGRAYGYTF	TGCAGTGCCCAAGAAGGGAGGGCCTATGGCTACACCTTC
TRBJ1-5	.	.	TRBV5-6	CASRKLTVTGPQHF	TGTGCCAGCAGAAAACTGACCGTAACCGGGCCCCAGCATTTT
TRBJ2-1	many	TRBD2	TRBV28	CASSPLVQREVGYNEQFF	TGTGCCAGCAGTCCCCTCGTCCAGCGGGAGGTGGGATACAATGAGCAGTTCTTC
TRBJ2-2	.	TRBD2	TRBV7-9	CASSFPVAGSLTGELFF	TGTGCCAGCAGCTTTCCCGTAGCGGGGAGCCTAACCGGGGAGCTGTTTTTT
TRBJ1-1	few	.	TRBV10-3	CAISRPGGTNTEAFF	TGTGCCATCAGTCGACCGGGAGGGACGAACACTGAAGCTTTCTTT
TRBJ2-3	few	TRBD2	TRBV5-1	CASSLAEVLANTDTQYF	TGCGCCAGCAGCTTGGCGGAGGTACTAGCGAACACAGATACGCAGTATTTT
TRBJ2-7	.	TRBD1	TRBV27	CASSYRQGSKQYF	TGTGCCAGCAGTTACCGACAGGGTTCTAAGCAGTACTTC
TRBJ2-5	few	.	TRBV11-2	CASSPGLVQETQYF	TGTGCCAGCAGCCCCGGACTCGTCCAAGAGACCCAGTACTTC
TRBJ2-7	.	.	TRBV5-1	CASSLDPGSYEQYF	TGCGCCAGCAGCTTGGACCCGGGGTCCTACGAGCAGTACTTC
TRBJ2-7	many	.	TRBV6-6	CASSYSEYEQYF	TGTGCCAGCAGTTATTCCGAGTACGAGCAGTACTTC
TRBJ2-5	.	TRBD2	TRBV6-2/TRBV6-3	CASSRRLAGGVETQYF	TGTGCCAGCAGTCGACGACTAGCGGGAGGTGTAGAGACCCAGTACTTC
TRBJ2-2	.	TRBD2	TRBV10-1	CASSEPATSGNTGELFF	TGCGCCAGCAGCGAACCCGCGACTAGCGGGAACACCGGGGAGCTGTTTTTT
TRBJ2-3	.	TRBD2	TRBV6-2/TRBV6-3	CASTTAYAGEVTDTQYF	TGTGCCAGCACTACCGCGTACGCGGGAGAGGTGACAGATACGCAGTATTTT
TRBJ2-5	few	TRBD1	TRBV6-2/TRBV6-3	CASNPGTGDETQYF	TGTGCCAGCAACCCCGGGACAGGGGATGAGACCCAGTACTTC
TRBJ2-1	few	.	TRBV27	CASTSPSGPTYNEQFF	TGTGCCAGCACCTCCCCCTCGGGCCCTACCTACAATGAGCAGTTCTTC
TRBJ2-5	.	.	TRBV7-7	CASSRTWTETQYF	TGTGCTAGCAGCCGTACATGGACAGAGACCCAGTACTTC
TRBJ1-2	.	.	TRBV10-3	CAISESEQGGYYGYTF	TGTGCCATCAGTGAGTCGGAGCAGGGTGGATACTATGGCTACACCTTC
TRBJ2-1	medium-sized	.	TRBV7-9	CASSLHGVNNEQFF	TGTGCCAGCAGCTTACACGGGGTAAACAATGAGCAGTTCTTC
TRBJ1-5	few	.	TRBV2	CASRADSHSNQPQHF	TGTGCCAGCAGGGCGGACAGCCATAGCAATCAGCCCCAGCATTTT
TRBJ2-3	.	.	TRBV7-9	CASSLVMEIGQYF	TGTGCCAGCAGCTTAGTTATGGAGATTGGGCAGTATTTT
TRBJ2-3	.	.	TRBV4-3	CASSQDRLVKDTQYF	TGCGCCAGCAGCCAAGATCGACTAGTAAAAGATACGCAGTATTTT
TRBJ1-6	.	.	TRBV3-1	CASSQQSGYNSPLHF	TGTGCCAGCAGCCAACAGAGTGGCTATAATTCACCCCTCCACTTT
TRBJ2-3	.	.	TRBV20-1	CSAKKVAGSTDTQYF	TGCAGTGCCAAAAAGGTGGCGGGAAGCACAGATACGCAGTATTTT
TRBJ1-5	few	.	TRBV6-1	CASRKGSEQPQHF	TGTGCCAGCAGAAAGGGATCGGAACAGCCCCAGCATTTT
TRBJ2-7	.	TRBD2	TRBV20-1	CSARSGRPHRSYEQYF	TGCAGTGCCCGTAGCGGGAGGCCCCATAGGTCCTACGAGCAGTACTTC
TRBJ1-2	.	.	TRBV5-1	CASSLGGGLSHGYTF	TGCGCCAGCAGCTTGGGTGGGGGGCTTTCGCATGGCTACACCTTC
TRBJ1-1	.	.	TRBV10-3	CAISESAQVTEAFF	TGTGCCATCAGTGAGTCGGCTCAGGTCACTGAAGCTTTCTTT
TRBJ1-1	few	TRBD1	TRBV10-3	CAINPTGATEAFF	TGTGCCATCAACCCAACAGGGGCCACTGAAGCTTTCTTT
TRBJ1-1	few	.	TRBV5-6	CASSLAAGSGNTEAFF	TGTGCCAGCAGCTTGGCCGCAGGGAGCGGGAACACTGAAGCTTTCTTT
TRBJ1-6	few	.	TRBV12-3/TRBV12-4	CASSLLGTVRNSPLHF	TGTGCCAGCAGTTTATTAGGGACGGTGAGGAATTCACCCCTCCACTTT
TRBJ1-4	few	.	TRBV6-1	CASSAPPWRQATNEKLFF	TGTGCCAGCAGTGCGCCACCGTGGAGACAAGCAACTAATGAAAAACTGTTTTTT
TRBJ1-1	.	.	TRBV6-1	CASSESSGLRAFF	TGTGCCAGCAGTGAGTCCTCAGGGTTACGCGCTTTCTTT
TRBJ2-7	few	.	TRBV28	CASSLPRWGSYEQYF	TGTGCCAGCAGCCTCCCGAGATGGGGCTCCTACGAGCAGTACTTC
TRBJ1-5	.	.	TRBV20-1	CSAPGRNNQPQHF	TGCAGTGCCCCAGGACGAAATAATCAGCCCCAGCATTTT
TRBJ2-7	many	.	TRBV20-1	CSARDAGTASYEQYF	TGCAGTGCTAGAGATGCGGGGACGGCGAGCTACGAGCAGTACTTC
TRBJ1-2	once	.	TRBV15	CATSRSKGGVLGGYTF	TGTGCCACCAGCAGAAGCAAGGGAGGTGTCTTGGGTGGCTACACCTTC
TRBJ1-2	few	.	TRBV7-2	CASSLGGTALYGYTF	TGTGCCAGCAGCTTAGGGGGGACCGCGCTCTATGGCTACACCTTC
TRBJ2-4	.	.	TRBV5-6	CASSETGIAKNIQYF	TGTGCCAGCAGCGAAACAGGGATAGCCAAAAACATTCAGTACTTC
TRBJ2-1	many	.	TRBV7-9	CASSSDWGQQFF	TGTGCCAGCAGCTCCGACTGGGGACAGCAGTTCTTC